Below, 14 T cell receptor beta chains from the same sample are listed, as sequenced in a study of blood T cell repertoires in COVID-19. Repertoires were generated with immunoSEQ multiplex PCR, while TCRdb's copy carries only in-frame clones and drops some. Of 150,000 to 200,000 clones detected, about 87% appear once; the ten largest clones hold roughly 4%. Specimen: peripheral blood. Receptors were obtained from a woman aged 25 to 45 with acute or convalescent COVID-19.

This sequence joins TRBV12-3 or TRBV12-4 and TRBJ2-7, with a possible D match to TRBD2 (6 bases). The CDR3 consists of 12 residues. V gave up 5 bases and J gave up 3 bases, with 8 bases separating them. CDR3 in DNA: TGTGCCAGCAGTCGGAGGGACTACGAGCAGTACTTC. It translates to CASSRRDYEQYF.

The genes are TRBV21-1 and TRBJ2-1; the table's D call, TRBD2, has no DNA check behind it. TRBV21-1 represents a pseudogene. The CDR3 contains 14 residues. CDR3: CASTGTSGKDEQFF. The CDR3 DNA reads as TGTGCCAGCACCGGGACTAGCGGGAAGGACGAGCAGTTCTTC.

The rearrangement links TRBV6-5 to TRBJ1-5; possible D gene TRBD1, 5 bases. The CDR3 is 12 residues long. Germline-derived CDR1 and CDR2 are MNHEY and SVGAGI. CDR3 nucleotide sequence: TGTGCAGCCGGGACTGAGTATGCGCCCCAGCATTTT. Its translation: CAAGTEYAPQHF.

CDR3 DNA sequence: TGTGCCAGCAGTTTCCTTCTAGCGGAAACCTACGAGCAGTACTTC. Its protein is CASSFLLAETYEQYF. This sequence joins TRBV27 and TRBJ2-7; TRBD2 agrees at 7 bases. Germline assignment: CDR1 MNHEY and CDR2 SMNVEV (reference sequence). This CDR3 has 15 residues. V dropped 3 bases and J dropped 2; count of bases not matched to a gene: 7.

The chain uses TRBV20-1 and TRBJ2-3; D is unresolved. Germline-derived CDR1 and CDR2 are DFQATT and SNEGSKA (reference sequence). CDR3 length: 11 amino acids. V lost 5 bases and J 4 bases, leaving 7 bases between the germline ends. The CDR3 is CSAPRPDTQYF. The CDR3 DNA follows: TGCAGTGCTCCCCGTCCAGATACGCAGTATTTT.

This sequence joins TRBV6-5 and TRBJ2-7, with D perhaps TRBD2 (6 bases). Deletions cut 6 bases from V and 4 bases from J, with 16 bases between. The CDR3 is 14 residues long. Germline V lookup: CDR1 MNHEY, CDR2 SVGAGI. The CDR3: CASRDGGIDYEQYF. The CDR3 DNA reads TGTGCCAGCAGAGACGGGGGAATCGATTACGAGCAGTACTTC.

This rearrangement joins TRBV15 to TRBJ2-2; 8 nucleotides agree with TRBD2. This CDR3 region has 17 residues. CDR1 and CDR2 (germline): LNHNV, YYDKDF (reference sequence). V was pared by 1 base and J by 0 bases, with 4 bases of the junction left unmatched. CDR3 coding DNA: TGTGCCACCAGCAGAGCGACTAGCGCCTCGAACACCGGGGAGCTGTTTTTT. It specifies CATSRATSASNTGELFF.

In its sample, this clone was seen once. The chain joins TRBV7-9 to TRBJ2-2; no definite D call. The CDR3 consists of 13 residues. The V gene's germline CDR1 is SEHNR and CDR2 FQNEAQ (reference sequence). V lost 8 bases, J lost 0 bases, and 7 bases lay in between. CDR3 bases: TGTGCCAGCTTAGTCCCGAACACCGGGGAGCTGTTTTTT. Amino acids: CASLVPNTGELFF.

The J gene is TRBJ2-7, the V gene TRBV28; maybe TRBD2 (6 bases). V shed 3 bases and J shed 4 bases, with 13 bases lying between them. The germline V gene encodes CDR1 MDHEN and CDR2 SYDVKM. The CDR3 extends over 14 amino acids. The CDR3 nucleotides are TGTGCCAGCAGTTTGGGGGGAAAACCTTACGAGCAGTACTTC. Amino acid sequence: CASSLGGKPYEQYF. The variable domain in full, completed from reference TRBV28 and TRBJ2-7, reads DVKVTQSSRYLVKRTGEKVFLECVQDMDHENMFWYRQDPGLGLRLIYFSYDVKMKEKGDIPEGYSVSREKKERFSLILESASTNQTSMYLCASSLGGKPYEQYFGPGTRLTVT.

The gene calls are TRBV29-1 and TRBJ2-7, with 12 positions matching TRBD2. Looked up from germline, CDR1 is SQVTM and CDR2 is ANQGSEA. The ends lost 7 bases at V and 7 bases at J; junction bases unmatched: 17. CDR3 size: 16 residues. The CDR3, as DNA: TGCAGCGCCAAGGGACTAGCGGGTGCTACGAGACAGGAGCAGTACTTC. Translating gives CSAKGLAGATRQEQYF.

J is TRBJ2-1 and V is TRBV11-3, with D possibly being TRBD2 (6 bases). The V end was cut by 5 bases, the J end by 13 bases, with 12 bases between. The CDR3 covers 11 residues. Germline lookup yields CDR1 SGHNT and CDR2 YENEEA. The CDR3 loop is CASSISGFQFF. CDR3 coding DNA: TGTGCCAGCAGCATCAGCGGGTTTCAGTTCTTC.

The J gene is TRBJ2-7, the V gene TRBV7-9, with D uncertain. Trimming pared 6 bases from V and 3 bases from J, leaving 9 bases between. The V gene's germline CDR1 is SEHNR and CDR2 FQNEAQ (reference sequence). This CDR3 spans 12 amino acids. In nucleotides, the CDR3 is TGTGCCAGCAGTCCCGACAACTACGAGCAGTACTTC. This codes for CASSPDNYEQYF.

V gene TRBV3-1 (or the pseudogene TRBV3-2) combines with J gene TRBJ1-5; the D gene is possibly TRBD1 (5 bases). The V gene lost 3 bases and the J gene lost 6 bases, with 12 bases spanning the gap. This CDR3 has 14 amino acids. CDR1 LGHDT and CDR2 YNNKEL come from the germline V gene (reference sequence). The CDR3 DNA follows: TGTGCCAGCAGCCAGGCGGGGGGGAGTCAGCCCCAGCATTTT. Its translation: CASSQAGGSQPQHF.

DNA of the CDR3: TGCGCCAGCAGCGGCCCAGATCTTTCCTACAATGAGCAGTTCTTC. This translates into CASSGPDLSYNEQFF. This sequence joins TRBV5-1 and TRBJ2-1; D gene uncertain. From germline, CDR1 is SGHRS and CDR2 YFSETQ. The CDR3 contains 15 residues. V lost 4 bases, J lost 1 base, and 12 bases lay in between.